A selection of T cell receptor beta chains follows, all from one sample in a study of neurological immune-mediated disorders. MiXCR, run by TCRdb on the 5' RACE reads, gives a single entry per CDR3 protein. The repertoire has about 33,000 distinct CDR3 sequences, approximately 1.5% of them found once; the top ten carry about 9%. The sequencing sample was made of PBMCs. All receptors come from a young woman with multiple sclerosis. Each CDR3 is given with its conserved first and last residue. D genes are given only for firm matches. Rows give clone size only sometimes, using once, few, many, or a class for an expanded clone.

D gene,J gene,V gene,clone size,CDR3 protein,CDR3 DNA
.,TRBJ2-1,TRBV4-1,many,CASSQGSLNEQFF,TGCGCCAGCAGCCAAGGTTCGTTAAATGAGCAGTTCTTC
.,TRBJ2-5,TRBV3-1,many,CASSRSSNQETQYF,TGTGCCAGCAGCCGCTCCTCGAACCAAGAGACCCAGTACTTC
.,TRBJ1-1,TRBV7-9,many,CASSLAGRMNTEAFF,TGTGCCAGCAGCTTAGCGGGACGGATGAACACTGAAGCTTTCTTT
TRBD1,TRBJ2-5,TRBV5-1,many,CASSVDRGQETQYF,TGCGCCAGCAGCGTCGACAGGGGCCAAGAGACCCAGTACTTC
.,TRBJ1-1,TRBV7-9,many,CASSIYRENTEAFF,TGTGCCAGCAGCATCTACAGGGAGAACACTGAAGCTTTCTTT
.,TRBJ1-6,TRBV12-3/TRBV12-4,many,CASSLVGRDSPLHF,TGTGCCAGCAGTTTAGTGGGTCGGGATTCACCCCTCCACTTT
.,TRBJ2-3,TRBV5-1,many,CASSRSTDTQYF,TGCGCCAGCAGCCGCTCCACAGATACGCAGTATTTT
.,TRBJ2-2,TRBV5-1,many,CASSLQLANTGELFF,TGCGCCAGCAGCCTGCAACTCGCGAACACCGGGGAGCTGTTTTTT
.,TRBJ2-1,TRBV5-1,many,CASVEGDEQFF,TGCGCCAGCGTCGAGGGCGATGAGCAGTTCTTC
.,TRBJ2-3,TRBV12-3/TRBV12-4,many,CASSQNSDTQYF,TGTGCCAGCAGTCAGAATTCAGATACGCAGTATTTT
.,TRBJ2-3,TRBV5-1,many,CASSLGGSDTQYF,TGCGCCAGCAGCTTGGGAGGGTCCGATACGCAGTATTTT
TRBD2,TRBJ2-3,TRBV12-3/TRBV12-4,many,CASNLGLASSDTQYF,TGTGCCAGCAACCTGGGACTAGCTTCATCGGATACGCAGTATTTT
TRBD1,TRBJ1-2,TRBV12-3/TRBV12-4,many,CASSSHRGPNYGYTF,TGTGCCAGCAGTTCCCACAGGGGGCCTAACTATGGCTACACCTTC
.,TRBJ2-3,TRBV20-1,many,CSASASRSTDTQYF,TGCAGTGCTAGTGCGTCAAGGAGCACAGATACGCAGTATTTT
.,TRBJ2-1,TRBV16,.,CASSQGPGDSGEQFF,TGTGCCAGCAGCCAAGGGCCGGGGGACTCGGGCGAGCAGTTCTTC
.,TRBJ2-1,TRBV6-1,many,CASRSLPYEQFF,TGTGCCAGCAGATCACTTCCTTACGAGCAGTTCTTC
.,TRBJ2-1,TRBV5-1,many,CASSGTQGPPINEQFF,TGCGCCAGCAGCGGAACACAGGGCCCCCCTATCAATGAGCAGTTCTTC
.,TRBJ2-5,TRBV9,many,CASSVDRGTQETQYF,TGTGCCAGCAGCGTAGATAGGGGGACACAAGAGACCCAGTACTTC
TRBD2,TRBJ2-3,TRBV20-1,many,CSASWRRGAKDTQYF,TGCAGTGCTAGCTGGAGGCGGGGGGCTAAAGATACGCAGTATTTT
.,TRBJ2-7,TRBV28,.,CDSSTRDYEQYF,TGTGACAGCAGCACACGGGACTACGAGCAGTACTTC
.,TRBJ2-2,TRBV27,many,CASSLKLAGELFF,TGTGCCAGCAGTTTAAAGCTGGCCGGGGAGCTGTTTTTT
.,TRBJ1-5,TRBV12-3/TRBV12-4,many,CASSLRKDQHF,TGTGCCAGCAGTTTAAGGAAGGACCAGCATTTT
.,TRBJ2-2,TRBV7-3,many,CASSPPGGGSGELFF,TGTGCCAGCAGCCCCCCCGGTGGGGGGTCCGGGGAGCTGTTTTTT
.,TRBJ1-5,TRBV5-6,many,CASSDRDRGEHF,TGTGCCAGCAGCGACCGGGATCGGGGGGAGCATTTT
.,TRBJ2-1,TRBV5-1,many,CASSLAPRNEQFF,TGCGCCAGCAGCTTGGCTCCCCGCAATGAGCAGTTCTTC
.,TRBJ1-2,TRBV7-2,many,CASSLARGPGYTF,TGTGCCAGCAGCTTAGCTCGGGGTCCCGGCTACACCTTC
TRBD1,TRBJ1-5,TRBV2,many,CASSMSTGPLGPQHF,TGTGCCAGCAGTATGTCGACAGGGCCCCTGGGGCCCCAGCATTTT
.,TRBJ1-1,TRBV7-9,many,CASGRDLEAFF,TGTGCCAGCGGCCGGGACCTAGAAGCTTTCTTT
.,TRBJ2-3,TRBV5-1,many,CASSLAWVTDTQYF,TGCGCCAGCAGCTTGGCGTGGGTGACAGATACGCAGTATTTT
.,TRBJ1-2,TRBV29-1,many,CSVVGGSHGYTF,TGCAGCGTTGTAGGAGGGAGCCATGGCTACACCTTC
.,TRBJ2-3,TRBV7-2,many,CASSRDGGDTQYF,TGTGCCAGCAGCCGGGACGGGGGAGATACGCAGTATTTT
.,TRBJ2-7,TRBV11-2,many,CASSSGATLWDEQYF,TGTGCCAGCAGCTCGGGGGCGACGCTCTGGGACGAGCAGTACTTC
.,TRBJ2-4,TRBV5-6,many,CASSLGSPDIQYF,TGTGCCAGCAGCTTGGGATCTCCCGACATTCAGTACTTC
.,TRBJ1-5,TRBV7-6,many,CASSLAKGPGGTVGLDNQPQHF,TGTGCCAGCAGCTTAGCGAAGGGGCCAGGCGGGACGGTCGGGTTGGATAATCAGCCCCAGCATTTT
.,TRBJ2-3,TRBV6-4,many,CASSPEGDRGADTQYF,TGTGCCAGCAGTCCCGAGGGGGACCGTGGTGCAGATACGCAGTATTTT
TRBD1,TRBJ2-3,TRBV7-2,many,CASSTGQGPDTQYF,TGTGCCAGCAGCACAGGACAGGGCCCAGATACGCAGTATTTT